This T cell receptor beta chain emerged from a study of early T cells in non-severe SARS-CoV-2 infection. Study-level results: A preference for anti-spike CD8 responses marked VDJdb matching, which missed private and CD4 specificities.

V lost 5 bases and J lost 3; bases outside the gene matches: 10. The CDR3 consists of 15 residues. This clonotype was observed a handful of times. Its antigen is unknown. The protocol attached unique molecular identifiers to individual cDNA molecules. TCRdb redid the calling of the 5' RACE reads with MiXCR, one entry per CDR3 protein. Of about 48,000 distinct CDR3 sequences in the sample, more than 6.5% are singletons; the top ten hold 5.8%. This chain joins TRBV12-3 or TRBV12-4 and TRBJ2-7; 7 nucleotides agree with TRBD1. The sequence derives from an adult who was a healthcare worker with PCR-confirmed SARS-CoV-2 infection or an uninfected control (not recorded which). The sequenced material came from whole blood. CDR3 coding DNA: TGTGCCAGCAGTCTCTTGGGACAGTACTTCTACGAGCAGTACTTC. This translates into CASSLLGQYFYEQYF.